This T cell receptor beta chain was sequenced during a study of blood T cells in healthy people across ages. This clonotype was seen a few times. For the second PCR, which ran for roughly 7 to 11 cycles, a sample-barcoded 5' primer and a J-beta primer mix were used. TCRdb fed the 5' RACE reads into MiXCR, producing one record per CDR3 protein. The data show about 500,000 distinct CDR3 sequences, under 30% seen once. V lost 4 bases and J 4 bases, leaving 10 bases between the germline ends. The CDR3 spans 13 residues. The same data also contributed to another study, on T cells of mothers and their children. That work adds: Each donor was one of three healthy Caucasian mothers or one of their six children. Each mother gave over 8 million TCR beta CDR3 reads; each child, several million.

The receptor was derived from a boy younger than 18 in good health. Sequenced material: blood. This chain uses TRBV12-3 or TRBV12-4 with TRBJ1-2; D gene unclear. CDR3 in DNA: TGTGCCAGCAGTTACGAGGGCAGCTATGGCTACACCTTC. Its translation is CASSYEGSYGYTF.